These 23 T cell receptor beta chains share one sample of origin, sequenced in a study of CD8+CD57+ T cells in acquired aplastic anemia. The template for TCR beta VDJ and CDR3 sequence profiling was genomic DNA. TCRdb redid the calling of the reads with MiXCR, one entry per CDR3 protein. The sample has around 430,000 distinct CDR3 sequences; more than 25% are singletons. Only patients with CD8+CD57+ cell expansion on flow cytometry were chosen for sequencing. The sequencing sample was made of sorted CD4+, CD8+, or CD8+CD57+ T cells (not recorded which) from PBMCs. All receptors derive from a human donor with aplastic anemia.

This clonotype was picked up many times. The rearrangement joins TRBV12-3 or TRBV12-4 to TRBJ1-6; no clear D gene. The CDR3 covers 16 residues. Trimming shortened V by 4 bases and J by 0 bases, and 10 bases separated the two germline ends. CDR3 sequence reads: CASSSGRSSYNSPLHF. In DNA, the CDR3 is TGTGCCAGCAGTTCTGGACGGAGCTCCTATAATTCACCCCTCCACTTT.

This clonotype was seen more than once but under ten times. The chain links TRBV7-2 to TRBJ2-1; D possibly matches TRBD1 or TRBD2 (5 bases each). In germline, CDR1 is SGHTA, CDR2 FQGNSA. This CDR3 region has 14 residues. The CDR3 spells CASTQGDSYNEQFF. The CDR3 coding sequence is TGTGCAAGTACTCAGGGAGATAGTTACAATGAGCAGTTCTTC.

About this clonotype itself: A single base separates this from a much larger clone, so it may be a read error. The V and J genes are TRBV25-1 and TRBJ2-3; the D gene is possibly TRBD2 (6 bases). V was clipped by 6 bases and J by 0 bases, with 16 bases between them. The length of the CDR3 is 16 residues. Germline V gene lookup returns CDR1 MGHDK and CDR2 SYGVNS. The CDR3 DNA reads TGTGCCAGCAGCGTTGACGGGACTCTTAGCACAGATACGCAGTATTTT. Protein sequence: CASSVDGTLSTDTQYF.

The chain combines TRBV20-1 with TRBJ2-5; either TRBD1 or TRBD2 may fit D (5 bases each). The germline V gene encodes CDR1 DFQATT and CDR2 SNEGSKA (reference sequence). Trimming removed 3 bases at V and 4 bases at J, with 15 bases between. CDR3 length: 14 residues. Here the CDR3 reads CSASRGDLGETQYF. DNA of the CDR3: TGCAGTGCTAGCCGAGGGGACCTTGGAGAGACCCAGTACTTC.

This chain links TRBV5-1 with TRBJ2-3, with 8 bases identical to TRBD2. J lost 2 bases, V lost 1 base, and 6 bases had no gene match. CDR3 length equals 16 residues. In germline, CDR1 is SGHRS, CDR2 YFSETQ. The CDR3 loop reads CASSLSVAGFTDTQYF. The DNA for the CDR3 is TGCGCCAGCAGCTTGTCGGTAGCGGGGTTCACAGATACGCAGTATTTT.

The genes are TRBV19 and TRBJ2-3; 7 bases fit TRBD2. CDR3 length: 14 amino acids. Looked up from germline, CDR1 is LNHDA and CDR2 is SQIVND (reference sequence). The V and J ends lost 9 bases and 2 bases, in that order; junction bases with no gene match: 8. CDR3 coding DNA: TGTGCCAGCAGCCGCGGGAGCCTCACAGATACGCAGTATTTT. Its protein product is CASSRGSLTDTQYF. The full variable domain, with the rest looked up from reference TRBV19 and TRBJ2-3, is DGGITQSPKYLFRKEGQNVTLSCEQNLNHDAMYWYRQDPGQGLRLIYYSQIVNDFQKGDIAEGYSVSREKKESFPLTVTSAQKNPTAFYLCASSRGSLTDTQYFGPGTRLTVL.

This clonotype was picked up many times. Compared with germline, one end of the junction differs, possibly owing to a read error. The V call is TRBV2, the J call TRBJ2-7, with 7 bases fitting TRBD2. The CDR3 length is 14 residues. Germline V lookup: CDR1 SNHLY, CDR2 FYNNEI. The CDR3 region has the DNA TGTGCCAGCAGTGAACGGGCGGGAGCTCGCGAGCAGTGCTTC. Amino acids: CASSERAGAREQCF. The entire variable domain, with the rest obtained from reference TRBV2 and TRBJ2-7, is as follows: EPEVTQTPSHQVTQMGQEVILRCVPISNHLYFYWYRQILGQKVEFLVSFYNNEISEKSEIFDDQFSVERPDGSNFTLKIRSTKLEDSAMYFCASSERAGAREQCFGPGTRLTVT.

Here the CDR3 DNA reads TGTGCCAGTAGTATAGCGGGGGGCTATGGCTACACCTTC. Protein sequence: CASSIAGGYGYTF. The chain is built from TRBV19 and TRBJ1-2, with TRBD1 as a possible D gene (5 bases). This CDR3 has 13 amino acids. Deletions cut 1 base from V and 4 bases from J, with 7 bases between. The V gene's germline CDR1 is LNHDA and CDR2 SQIVND (reference sequence).

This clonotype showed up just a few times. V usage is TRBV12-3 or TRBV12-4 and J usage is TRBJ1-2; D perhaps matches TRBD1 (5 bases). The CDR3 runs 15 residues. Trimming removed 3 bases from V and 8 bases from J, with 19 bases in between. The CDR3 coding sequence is TGTGCCAGCAGTTTTTGGCTGGGGACGGGAAGGGGCTACACCTTC. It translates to CASSFWLGTGRGYTF.

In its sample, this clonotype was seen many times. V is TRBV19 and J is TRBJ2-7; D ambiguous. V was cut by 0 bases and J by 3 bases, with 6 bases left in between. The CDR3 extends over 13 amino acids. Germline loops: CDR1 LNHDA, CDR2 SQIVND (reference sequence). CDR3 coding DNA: TGTGCCAGTAGTATAGATCCTGACTACGAGCAGTACTTC. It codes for CASSIDPDYEQYF.

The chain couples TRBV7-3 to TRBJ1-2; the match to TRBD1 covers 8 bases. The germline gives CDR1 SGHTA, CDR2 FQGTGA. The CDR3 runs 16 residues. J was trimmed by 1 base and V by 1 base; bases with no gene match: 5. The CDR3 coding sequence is TGTGCCAGCAGCTTAAATAGGGACAGGTTTAACTATGGCTACACCTTC. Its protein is CASSLNRDRFNYGYTF.

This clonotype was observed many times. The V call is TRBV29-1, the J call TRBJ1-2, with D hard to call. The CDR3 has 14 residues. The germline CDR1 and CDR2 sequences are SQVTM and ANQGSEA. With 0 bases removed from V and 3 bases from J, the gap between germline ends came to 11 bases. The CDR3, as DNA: TGCAGCGTTGAAGATCCTCCGACACACTATGGCTACACCTTC. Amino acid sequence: CSVEDPPTHYGYTF.

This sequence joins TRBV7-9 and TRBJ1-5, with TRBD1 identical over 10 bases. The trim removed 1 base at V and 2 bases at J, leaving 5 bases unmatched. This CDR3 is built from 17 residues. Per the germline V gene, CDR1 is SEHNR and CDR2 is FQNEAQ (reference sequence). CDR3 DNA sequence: TGTGCCAGCAGCTTAGGCGACAGGGGGCCTGGCAATCAGCCCCAGCATTTT. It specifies CASSLGDRGPGNQPQHF.

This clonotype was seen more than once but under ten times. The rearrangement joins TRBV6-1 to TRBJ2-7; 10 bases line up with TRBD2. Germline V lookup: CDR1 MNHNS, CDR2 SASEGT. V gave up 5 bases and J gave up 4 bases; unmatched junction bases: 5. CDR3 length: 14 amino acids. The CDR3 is CASSQREGGYEQYF. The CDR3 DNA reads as TGTGCCAGCAGTCAGCGGGAGGGGGGGTACGAGCAGTACTTC.

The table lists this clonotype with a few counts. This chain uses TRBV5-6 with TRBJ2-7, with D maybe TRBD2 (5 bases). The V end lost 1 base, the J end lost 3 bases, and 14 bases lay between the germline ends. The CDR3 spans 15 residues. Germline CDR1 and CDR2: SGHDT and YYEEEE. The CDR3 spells CASSLNSAGLYEQYF. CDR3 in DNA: TGTGCCAGCAGCTTGAATTCTGCGGGCCTCTACGAGCAGTACTTC.

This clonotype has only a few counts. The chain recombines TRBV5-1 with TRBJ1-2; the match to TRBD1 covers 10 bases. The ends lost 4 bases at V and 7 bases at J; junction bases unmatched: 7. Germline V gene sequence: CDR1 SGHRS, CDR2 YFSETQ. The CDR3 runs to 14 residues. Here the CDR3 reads CASSLEGTGVGYTF. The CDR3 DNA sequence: TGCGCCAGCAGCCTGGAGGGGACAGGGGTTGGCTACACCTTC.

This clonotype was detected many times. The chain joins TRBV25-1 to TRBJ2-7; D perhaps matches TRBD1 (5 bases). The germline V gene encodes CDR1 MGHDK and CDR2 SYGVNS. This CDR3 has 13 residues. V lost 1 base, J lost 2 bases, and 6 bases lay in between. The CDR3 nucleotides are TGTGCCAGCAGTGAATCAGGGACCTACGAGCAGTACTTC. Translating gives CASSESGTYEQYF.

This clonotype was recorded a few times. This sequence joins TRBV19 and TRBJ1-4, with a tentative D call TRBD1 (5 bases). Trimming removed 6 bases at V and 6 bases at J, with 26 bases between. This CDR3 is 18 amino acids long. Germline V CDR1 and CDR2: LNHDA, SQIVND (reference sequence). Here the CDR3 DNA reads TGTGCCAGTAGCCGGGACCACAGTAGTGCTTTTAAGGATGAAAAACTGTTTTTT. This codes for CASSRDHSSAFKDEKLFF.

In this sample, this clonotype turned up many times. The CDR3 DNA follows: TGCGCCAGCAGTCGGATTCAGGGCTCCTACGAGCAGTACTTC. This encodes CASSRIQGSYEQYF. V usage is TRBV5-1 and J usage is TRBJ2-7, with TRBD1 as a possible D gene (5 bases). Trimming took off 5 bases at V and 0 bases at J, with 12 bases between the two ends. Germline V gives CDR1 SGHRS, CDR2 YFSETQ. CDR3 length equals 14 residues.

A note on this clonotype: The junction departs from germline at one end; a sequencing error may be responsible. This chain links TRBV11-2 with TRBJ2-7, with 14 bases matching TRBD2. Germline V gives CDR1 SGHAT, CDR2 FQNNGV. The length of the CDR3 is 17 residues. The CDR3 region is CTSSGFGTSGRRHEQYF. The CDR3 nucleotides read TGTACCAGCAGTGGATTCGGGACTAGCGGGAGAAGGCACGAGCAGTACTTC.

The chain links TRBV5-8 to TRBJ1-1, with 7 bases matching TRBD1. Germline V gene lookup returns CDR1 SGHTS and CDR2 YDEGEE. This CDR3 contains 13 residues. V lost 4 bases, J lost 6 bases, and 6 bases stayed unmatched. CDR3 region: CASSPGQVPEAFF. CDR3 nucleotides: TGTGCCAGCAGCCCCGGACAGGTACCTGAAGCTTTCTTT. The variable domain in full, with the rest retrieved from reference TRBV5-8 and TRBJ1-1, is EAGVTQSPTHLIKTRGQQATLRCSPISGHTSVYWYQQALGLGLQFLLWYDEGEERNRGNFPPRFSGRQFPNYSSELNVNALELEDSALYLCASSPGQVPEAFFGQGTRLTVV.

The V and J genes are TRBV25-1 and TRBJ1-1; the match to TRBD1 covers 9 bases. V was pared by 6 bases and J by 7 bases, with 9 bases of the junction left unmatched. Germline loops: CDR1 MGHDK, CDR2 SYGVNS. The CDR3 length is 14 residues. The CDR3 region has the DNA TGTGCCAGCAGACAATACCTGGACAGGGGTGAAGCTTTCTTT. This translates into CASRQYLDRGEAFF. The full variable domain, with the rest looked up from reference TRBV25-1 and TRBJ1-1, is EADIYQTPRYLVIGTGKKITLECSQTMGHDKMYWYQQDPGMELHLIHYSYGVNSTEKGDLSSESTVSRIRTEHFPLTLESARPSHTSQYLCASRQYLDRGEAFFGQGTRLTVV.

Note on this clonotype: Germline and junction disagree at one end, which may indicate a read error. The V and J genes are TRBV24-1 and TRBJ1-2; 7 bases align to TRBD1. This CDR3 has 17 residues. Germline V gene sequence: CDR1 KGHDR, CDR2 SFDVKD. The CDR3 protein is CATSRAQGGYDNYGYTF. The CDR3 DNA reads TGTGCCACCAGTCGAGCCCAGGGGGGGTATGACAACTACGGCTACACCTTC.